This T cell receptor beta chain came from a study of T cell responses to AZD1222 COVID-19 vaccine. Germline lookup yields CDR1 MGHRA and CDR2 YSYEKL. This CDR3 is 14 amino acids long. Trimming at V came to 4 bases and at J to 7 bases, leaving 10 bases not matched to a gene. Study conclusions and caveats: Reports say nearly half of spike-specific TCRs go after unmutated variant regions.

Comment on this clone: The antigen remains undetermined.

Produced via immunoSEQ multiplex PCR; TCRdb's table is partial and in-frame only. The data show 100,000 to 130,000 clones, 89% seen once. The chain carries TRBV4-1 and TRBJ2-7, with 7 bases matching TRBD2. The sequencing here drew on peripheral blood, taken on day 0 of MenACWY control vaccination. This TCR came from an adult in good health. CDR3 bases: TGCGCCAGCAGCCCCCCGGGAGGTCCCCGTGAGCAGTACTTC. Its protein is CASSPPGGPREQYF.